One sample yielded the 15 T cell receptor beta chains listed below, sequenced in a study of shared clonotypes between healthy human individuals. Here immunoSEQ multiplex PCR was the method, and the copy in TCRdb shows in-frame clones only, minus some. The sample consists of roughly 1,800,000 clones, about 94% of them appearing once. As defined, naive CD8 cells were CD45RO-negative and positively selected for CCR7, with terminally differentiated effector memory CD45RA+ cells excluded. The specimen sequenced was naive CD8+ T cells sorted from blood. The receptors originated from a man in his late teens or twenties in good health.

The CDR3 bases are TGTGCCAGCACCCTACGTGGTAATGGCTACACCTTC. The encoded protein is CASTLRGNGYTF. The chain links TRBV11-2 to TRBJ1-2; D call uncertain. V lost 7 bases to trimming and J lost 6 bases, with 12 bases between them. The CDR3 sequence is 12 residues long. From germline, CDR1 is SGHAT and CDR2 FQNNGV. The variable domain in full, with the rest retrieved from reference TRBV11-2 and TRBJ1-2, is EAGVAQSPRYKIIEKRQSVAFWCNPISGHATLYWYQQILGQGPKLLIQFQNNGVVDDSQLPKDRFSAERLKGVDSTLKIQPAKLEDSAVYLCASTLRGNGYTFGSGTRLTVV.

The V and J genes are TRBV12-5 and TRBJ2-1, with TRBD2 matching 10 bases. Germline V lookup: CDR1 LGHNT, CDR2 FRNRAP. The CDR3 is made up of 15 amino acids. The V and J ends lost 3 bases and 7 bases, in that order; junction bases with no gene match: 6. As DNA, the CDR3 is TGTGCTAGTGGTTTTTTAGCGGGGGGATGGAATGAGCAGTTCTTC. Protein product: CASGFLAGGWNEQFF.

The CDR3 DNA reads TGTGCCAGCAGCCTTACGGGACTAGCTAGCGAGACCCAGTACTTC. Encoded protein: CASSLTGLASETQYF. This rearrangement joins TRBV9 to TRBJ2-5, with 9 bases matching TRBD2. Germline V CDR1 and CDR2: SGDLS, YYNGEE. Trimming at V came to 4 bases and at J to 5 bases, leaving 9 bases not matched to a gene. There are 15 residues in the CDR3.

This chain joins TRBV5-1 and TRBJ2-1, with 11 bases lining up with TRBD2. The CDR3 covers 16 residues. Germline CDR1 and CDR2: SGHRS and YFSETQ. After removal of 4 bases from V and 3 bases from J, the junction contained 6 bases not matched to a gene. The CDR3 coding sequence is TGCGCCAGCAGCCCGTCCGGGACTAGCGGCTACAATGAGCAGTTCTTC. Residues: CASSPSGTSGYNEQFF.

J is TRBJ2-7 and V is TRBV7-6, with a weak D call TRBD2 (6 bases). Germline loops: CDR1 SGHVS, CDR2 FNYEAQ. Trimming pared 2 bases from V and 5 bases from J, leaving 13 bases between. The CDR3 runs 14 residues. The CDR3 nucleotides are TGTGCCAGCAGCTTAAACGGGGGATCTGACGAGCAGTACTTC. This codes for CASSLNGGSDEQYF.

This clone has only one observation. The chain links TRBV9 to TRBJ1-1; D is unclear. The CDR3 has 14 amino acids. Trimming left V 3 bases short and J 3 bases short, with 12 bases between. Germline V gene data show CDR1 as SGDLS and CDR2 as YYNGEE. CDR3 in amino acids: CASSASGLDTEAFF. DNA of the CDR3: TGTGCCAGCAGCGCATCCGGGTTGGACACTGAAGCTTTCTTT.

CDR3 region: CASSYIGAASHNEQFF. The CDR3 coding sequence is TGTGCCAGCAGTTATATTGGTGCTGCGAGTCACAATGAGCAGTTCTTC. The rearrangement uses TRBV6-5 and TRBJ2-1, with D uncertain. The CDR3 has 16 residues. Trimming left V 3 bases short and J 5 bases short, with 17 bases between. In germline, CDR1 is MNHEY, CDR2 SVGAGI.

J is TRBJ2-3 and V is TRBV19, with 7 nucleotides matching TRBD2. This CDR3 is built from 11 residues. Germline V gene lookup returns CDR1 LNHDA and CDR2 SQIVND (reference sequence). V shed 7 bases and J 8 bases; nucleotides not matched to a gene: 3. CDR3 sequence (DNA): TGTGCCAGTAAACTAGCGAGTACGCAGTATTTT. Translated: CASKLASTQYF.

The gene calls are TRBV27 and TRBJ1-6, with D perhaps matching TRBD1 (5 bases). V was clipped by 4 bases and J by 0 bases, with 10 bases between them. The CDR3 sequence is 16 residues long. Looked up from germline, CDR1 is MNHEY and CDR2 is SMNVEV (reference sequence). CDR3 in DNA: TGTGCCAGCAGTTCTGGGGCTATCTCCTATAATTCACCCCTCCACTTT. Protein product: CASSSGAISYNSPLHF.

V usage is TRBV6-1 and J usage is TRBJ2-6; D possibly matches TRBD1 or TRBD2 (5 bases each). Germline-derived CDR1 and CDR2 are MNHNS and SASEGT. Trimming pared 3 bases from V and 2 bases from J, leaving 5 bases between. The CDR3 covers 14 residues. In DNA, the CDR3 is TGTGCCAGCAGTGAGGGGGCTGGGGCCAACGTCCTGACTTTC. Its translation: CASSEGAGANVLTF.

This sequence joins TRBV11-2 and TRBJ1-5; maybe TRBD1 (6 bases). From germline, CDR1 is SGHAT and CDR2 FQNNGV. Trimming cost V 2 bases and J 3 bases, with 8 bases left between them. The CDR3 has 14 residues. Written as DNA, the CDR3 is TGTGCCAGCAGCTTAACAGGGTTCAATCAGCCCCAGCATTTT. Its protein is CASSLTGFNQPQHF.

CDR3 nucleotide sequence: TGTGCCAGTAGATTGGGGGCAGCCCCCGAGCAGTTCTTC. This gives the protein CASRLGAAPEQFF. The rearrangement links TRBV19 to TRBJ2-1; tentatively, D is TRBD1 (6 bases). The germline CDR1 and CDR2 sequences are LNHDA and SQIVND (reference sequence). The CDR3 extends over 13 amino acids. V was cut by 6 bases and J by 10 bases, with 16 bases left in between.

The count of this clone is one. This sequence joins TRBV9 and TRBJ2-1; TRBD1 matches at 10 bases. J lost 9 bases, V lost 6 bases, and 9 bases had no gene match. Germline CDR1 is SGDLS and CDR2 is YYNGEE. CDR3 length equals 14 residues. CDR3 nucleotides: TGTGCCAGCACCGATCCGGGACAGGGGCCTGAGCAGTTCTTC. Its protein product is CASTDPGQGPEQFF.

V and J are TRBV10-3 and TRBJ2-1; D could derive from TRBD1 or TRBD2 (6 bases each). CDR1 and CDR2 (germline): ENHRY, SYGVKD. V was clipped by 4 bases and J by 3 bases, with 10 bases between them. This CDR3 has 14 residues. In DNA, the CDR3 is TGTGCCATCAGTGGAGGGGGAGGCTACAATGAGCAGTTCTTC. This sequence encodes CAISGGGGYNEQFF.

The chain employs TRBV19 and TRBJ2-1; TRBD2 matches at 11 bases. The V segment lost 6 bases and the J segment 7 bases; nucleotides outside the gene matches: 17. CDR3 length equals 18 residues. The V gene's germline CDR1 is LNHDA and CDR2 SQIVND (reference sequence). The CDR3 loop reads CASRSDGVAGGDWNEQFF. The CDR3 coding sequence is TGTGCCAGTAGATCGGATGGGGTAGCGGGAGGGGATTGGAATGAGCAGTTCTTC.